This paragraph covers one TCR beta chain sequence. Original processing notes: Estimates of nucleated cell counts were drawn from the amplification of reference gene primers. Some clones are missing from TCRdb's copy, which holds only in-frame ones; the method was immunoSEQ multiplex PCR. From that table come the V and J calls and clone size; the DNA was used to work out D and trimming. The sample yields 60,000 to 90,000 clones, 86% seen once. The data belong to a study of blood T cell repertoires in COVID-19. Study-level background: COVID-19 samples, acute and convalescent, were from the United States, Italy and Spain. PBMCs, B-cell-depleted T cells, or T cells provided the cDNA or gDNA that made up the material.

The CDR3 runs 16 residues. Looked up from germline, CDR1 is MNHNS and CDR2 is SASEGT. V gave up 4 bases and J gave up 0 bases; unmatched junction bases: 7. The sequence derives from a human donor in a cohort sampled during active COVID-19. Sequencing used peripheral blood. The chain employs TRBV6-1 and TRBJ1-1; 8 bases fit TRBD1. The CDR3 sequence: CASSGDRRRLNTEAFF. The CDR3 DNA sequence: TGTGCCAGCAGTGGGGACAGGAGGCGTTTGAACACTGAAGCTTTCTTT.